The sequence of this TCR beta chain was determined in a study of blood T cell repertoires in COVID-19. Study at large: Material from acute and convalescent COVID-19 was sourced from the United States, Italy and Spain.

This CDR3 contains 12 residues. Germline V gene data show CDR1 as MDHEN and CDR2 as SYDVKM. V lost 5 bases and J 7 bases, leaving 11 bases between the germline ends. Using immunoSEQ multiplex PCR, the repertoire was profiled, and TCRdb retains in-frame clones only, with some absent. The sample lists 390,000 or so clones, around 90% seen once, with around 6.3% in the top ten. V gene TRBV28 combines with J gene TRBJ1-2, with a weak D call TRBD1 (5 bases). The sample taken for sequencing was peripheral blood. The source of this sequence is a man aged 18 to 35 with active or convalescent COVID-19. In DNA, the CDR3 is TGTGCCAGCAGTCCAGGGTTATTTGGCTACACCTTC. The encoded protein is CASSPGLFGYTF.